This TCR beta chain originates from a study of long-term antiretroviral therapy in people with HIV (dated by TCRdb to between 2022 and 2023). About the study as a whole: The earliest samples were collected roughly a decade before the 2015 WHO recommendation for immediate ART, at a time when ART was usually postponed until CD4 counts fell. This retrospective serial study examined whether starting ART and sustained HIV suppression were associated with changes in the composition and diversity of the TRB repertoire in peripheral blood. A total of some 210 cryopreserved PBMC samples were contributed to the cohort by 30 adults with confirmed HIV infection, with samples collected serially over a mean of around 6 years (range 1-12). Of the roughly 30 participants with HIV, about twelve were female. No cross-contamination during QIAcube processing was shown when test extractions of a monoclonal T-cell line were performed alongside 33 polyclonal samples.

About this clone: The antigen this receptor binds is unknown. Nothing much larger sits one base from this clone, and base qualities are not available.

The immunoSEQ hsTCRB v3.0 assay was used at survey level resolution to sequence the TRB variable region. The target sequencing depth for TRB was roughly 40,000-55,000 T-cell genomes per sample. TRB libraries were pooled and sequenced on an Illumina MiSeq using a v3 150-cycle kit. As for how the authors treated the data: Repertoire analysis was performed in R inside a reproducible Nextflow workflow that covered QC, data transformation and analysis. Custom analyses were implemented in LymphoSeq2, an R package for AIRR-Seq data exploration. A handful of samples that produced fewer than 5000 total TRB sequences were removed, so 200 or so HIV repertoires were analyzed. Among the 188 retained HIV repertoires, 55 to 65 were collected before ART initiation and about 130 were collected after ART initiation. Repertoires were downsampled to 5000 TRB nucleotide sequences, with summary statistics averaged over 100 downsampling iterations. Only TRB sequences with CDR3 regions of at least seven amino acids were retained for analysis. Diversity was assessed using a clonality score derived from Shannon entropy and using the Gini coefficient. Repertoire networks linked the top 5000 CDR3 amino acid sequences whenever two sequences differed by an edit distance of one. For TRB CDR3 amino acid sequences, antigen specificity groups and MHC restriction were predicted with GLIPH2. Known CMV, EBV, HIV or tissue antigen associations were flagged by matching CDR3 amino acid sequences against VDJdb and McPAS-TCR. Pre-ART, post-ART and control groups were compared with Wilcoxon signed-rank tests and Holm-Bonferroni correction. TCRdb's version of the immuneACCESS table is confined to in-frame rearrangements and falls short of the full clone set. An unresolved V gene accounts for under half of the shortfall where checked; the remainder is of unknown origin. V, J and clone size were drawn from that table, and D and trimming were deduced from the DNA. Here the sample has 34,000 or so clones; approximately 93% occur a single time. The ten largest clones represent 3.5% to 4.5% of the sample.

V gives up 6 bases and J gives up 0 bases, and the segment between their germline ends measures 12 bases. CDR1 and CDR2, per the germline V gene (reference sequence), are LNHDA and SQIVND. The CDR3 runs 15 amino acids, cysteine and phenylalanine included. This entry keeps only the CDR3 DNA: 45 bases, framed from base 1. Inclusion was restricted to participants for whom at least one PBMC sample before ART initiation and at least two post-ART samples were available. Every participant with HIV received treatment in the United States of America. Cryopreserved samples of about 0.9-11 million PBMC were thawed and washed before DNA extraction. At the time of the earliest PBMC sample, participants with HIV were aged between roughly 20 and 54 years. Each participant contributed PBMC samples from 1-4 timepoints before ART initiation and 2-8 timepoints after ART initiation, with a median of 7 samples. Serial HIV viral load, CD4+ T-cell count, ART history and demographic data were obtained for every participant. A Qiagen kit on a QIAcube was used to extract genomic DNA from unsorted PBMC, with samples processed in batches of 12.

Beyond this particular receptor, the publication reports: Inferences about post-ART repertoire changes are limited because no data were available on ART adherence, viral resistance or therapy changes. Because PBMC availability was limited, only the TCR beta chain was sequenced, with no alpha chain pairing. The samples were dated from about 2003 to 2017, and the ART regimens that were used may be less effective than current ART regimens. HIV repertoires had narrower CDR3 length ranges than controls, and the network structure suggested an antigen-experienced repertoire that shifted only slightly toward naive after ART. At every time point, the repertoire was dominated by expanded TRB clones first identified before ART initiation, although this dominance fluctuated and, in many PLHIV, declined after ART. Because cell numbers in pre-ART samples were limited, unsorted PBMC were profiled instead of sorted CD4+ and CD8+ T cells. Starting ART was linked to a significant rise in TRB diversity, yet even after long-term ART the diversity remained significantly lower than in transplant donor controls.

The input for sequencing was unsorted PBMCs, taken approximately 5.1 years after starting antiretroviral therapy. This receptor was taken from a woman aged 45 to 65 with HIV. The sequence is built from TRBV19 and TRBJ1-5; a confident D gene designation cannot be given. The CDR3 protein sequence reads: CASRERRASNQPQHF. The sequence in DNA is TGTGCCAGTAGGGAACGGAGGGCTAGCAATCAGCCCCAGCATTTT.